A selection of T cell receptor beta chains follows, all from one sample in a study of OX40 agonist ivuxolimab in advanced cancers. Profiling relied on immunoSEQ multiplex PCR, and the TCRdb table lists in-frame clones only, not all of them. The sample consists of 75,000 to 95,000 clones, less than 90% of them appearing once. The starting material was CD4+ or CD8+ T cells sorted from blood, obtained in a trial of the OX40 agonist ivuxolimab. The receptors were gathered from an adult with an advanced solid tumor such as melanoma, head and neck, liver or kidney cancer. The CDR3 runs from the conserved cysteine through the conserved F or W. The order of the fields is J gene, clone size, V gene, D gene, CDR3 DNA, CDR3 protein. A D gene is named only where the DNA matches it firmly. A row's size may be missing; if present it is once, few, many or a size class.

>TRBJ1-1|.|TRBV7-9|.
TGTGCCAGCAGCTTAATCAGGGCGACCAACACTGAAGCTTTCTTT
CASSLIRATNTEAFF
>TRBJ2-5|.|TRBV30|TRBD1
TGTGCCTGCAGTTGGACAGGTGGTCAGACCCAGTACTTC
CACSWTGGQTQYF
>TRBJ1-2|.|TRBV15|TRBD1
TGTGCCACCAGCAGGGTGGACAGGGCCTTTTATGGCTACACCTTC
CATSRVDRAFYGYTF
>TRBJ2-2|once|TRBV7-9|.
TGTGCCAGCAGCCCTAGTCGACGGCGGGACGGCACCGGGGAGCTGTTTTTT
CASSPSRRRDGTGELFF
>TRBJ1-2|.|TRBV7-9|.
TGTGCCAGCAGCTCCTTGGACCAGGAGGGGCTTAACAGCGGCTACACCTTC
CASSSLDQEGLNSGYTF
>TRBJ2-2|.|TRBV7-3|.
TGTGCCAGCAGCTTACCTAGTGGGGAGCCGTTTTTT
CASSLPSGEPFF
>TRBJ1-2|.|TRBV6-5|.
TGTGCCAGCCTGGGGGGCGCTGCCTATGGCTACACCTTC
CASLGGAAYGYTF
>TRBJ2-7|.|TRBV6-4|.
TGTGCCAGCAGTCCTCTGTGCTACGAGCAGTACTTC
CASSPLCYEQYF
>TRBJ2-7|medium-sized|TRBV27|TRBD2
TGTGCCAGCAGGAGACTAGCGGGAGGTGGTAGGAACGAGCAGTACTTC
CASRRLAGGGRNEQYF
>TRBJ1-1|.|TRBV30|TRBD1
TGTGCCTGGACCGGAGCTAGGACAGGGGCGAACACTGAAGCTTTCTTT
CAWTGARTGANTEAFF
>TRBJ2-2|.|TRBV5-7|.
TGTGCCAGCAGGTCCCGGGACTTGGGGTACACCGGGGAGCTGTTTTTT
CASRSRDLGYTGELFF
>TRBJ2-3|.|TRBV19|TRBD2
TGTGCCAGTAGTCCCCAGGGGAGTCTAGCGGGGATAAACACAGATACGCAGTATTTT
CASSPQGSLAGINTDTQYF
>TRBJ2-5|.|TRBV5-1|.
TGCGCCAGCCGGATTAGTGAGCGCCAAGAGACCCAGTACTTC
CASRISERQETQYF
>TRBJ1-2|.|TRBV14|.
TGTGCCAGCAGCCAAGCATTGGGATTTACTAACTATGGCTACACCTTC
CASSQALGFTNYGYTF
>TRBJ2-7|few|TRBV11-2|.
TGTGCCAGCAGCTTAGGAATTGGGGGGTTCTACGAGCAGTACTTC
CASSLGIGGFYEQYF
>TRBJ1-2|.|TRBV9|.
TGTGCCAGCAGCGTAGACATGGGTGGCTACACCTTC
CASSVDMGGYTF
>TRBJ2-7|.|TRBV28|TRBD2
TGTGCCAGCAGGTACTCAGCGGGAGGCTACGAGCAGTACTTC
CASRYSAGGYEQYF
>TRBJ1-5|once|TRBV6-1|.
TGTGCCAGCAGTGAATTGAGGGGCATGGGCAATCAGCCCCAGCATTTT
CASSELRGMGNQPQHF
>TRBJ1-1|.|TRBV11-2|.
TGTGCCAGCAGCCGGGGGACTGAAGCTTTCTTT
CASSRGTEAFF
>TRBJ2-2|.|TRBV7-3|TRBD1
TGTGCCAGCAGCCACAGGGACAGGATAACCCCCGGGGAGCTGTTTTTT
CASSHRDRITPGELFF
>TRBJ2-2|.|TRBV7-9|TRBD1
TGTGCCAGCAGCTCCCTAGGGACAGGGAACACCGGGGAGCTGTTTTTT
CASSSLGTGNTGELFF
>TRBJ2-1|.|TRBV19|TRBD2
TGTGCCAGTAGTGGCCGAGAACCAGCGGGAGGTCCCTACAATGAGCAGTTCTTC
CASSGREPAGGPYNEQFF
>TRBJ1-2|.|TRBV7-2|TRBD1
TGTGCCAGCAGCTTAGGGACAGGGGTCGGCTACACCTTC
CASSLGTGVGYTF
>TRBJ1-3|.|TRBV11-2|.
TGTGCCAGCAGCCTCGGCCCAGACTCTGGAAACACCATATATTTT
CASSLGPDSGNTIYF
>TRBJ1-6|.|TRBV2|.
TGTGCCAGCAGTTACGACAGAAATAATTCACCCCTCCACTTT
CASSYDRNNSPLHF
>TRBJ1-4|.|TRBV2|.
TGTGCCAGCATCGCAACCAGAACAACTAATGAAAAACTGTTTTTT
CASIATRTTNEKLFF
>TRBJ2-5|.|TRBV11-3|TRBD2
TGTGCCAGCAGCTTAGGAAGCGGGAGGGGGGAGACCCAGTACTTC
CASSLGSGRGETQYF
>TRBJ2-5|.|TRBV6-4|.
TGTGCCAGCAGCTCAGGGGCTGGAGAGACCCAGTACTTC
CASSSGAGETQYF
>TRBJ1-1|.|TRBV19|.
TGTGCCAGTCGGGGGCTTCGGGGCCCTGAAGCTTTCTTT
CASRGLRGPEAFF
>TRBJ1-3|.|TRBV10-3|.
TGTGCCATCGACCGCGGAAACACCATATATTTT
CAIDRGNTIYF
>TRBJ1-1|.|TRBV6-5|TRBD1
TGTGCCAGCATTACCACAGGGGGCTATACTGAAGCTTTCTTT
CASITTGGYTEAFF
>TRBJ1-5|.|TRBV11-2|.
TGTGCCAGCAGCTTAGATTGGGGGGTAGGACAGCCCCAGCATTTT
CASSLDWGVGQPQHF
>TRBJ2-7|.|TRBV9|.
TGTGCCAGCAGCCCGATCGGGTCCCGCTACGAGCAGTACTTC
CASSPIGSRYEQYF
>TRBJ2-1|.|TRBV7-9|TRBD2
TGTGCCAGCAGCCCAGGGACTAGCGGGAGGCATGAGCAGTTCTTC
CASSPGTSGRHEQFF
>TRBJ2-3|.|TRBV5-1|.
TGCGCCAGCAGCCTGGAGGGGACCACACAGAATACGCAGTATTTT
CASSLEGTTQNTQYF
>TRBJ1-5|once|TRBV4-1|TRBD1
TGCGCCAGCAGCCAAGGACCTCTCAGGGACAGGGGAAATCAGCCCCAGCATTTT
CASSQGPLRDRGNQPQHF
>TRBJ1-5|.|TRBV6-6|TRBD1
TGTGCCACAGGGACAGGAGGTCATCAGCCCCAGCATTTT
CATGTGGHQPQHF
>TRBJ1-4|.|TRBV11-2|TRBD1
TGTGCCAGCAGCCCGGTAACAGGGGGCGGTGAAAAACTGTTTTTT
CASSPVTGGGEKLFF
>TRBJ2-4|.|TRBV19|TRBD2
TGTGCCAGTAGTATAGACCCTCGCGGGGGAGGGAACAAAAACATTCAGTACTTC
CASSIDPRGGGNKNIQYF
>TRBJ1-1|.|TRBV27|.
TGTGCCAGCAGCTACTATCAAGGGGAGGGGATCACTGAAGCTTTCTTT
CASSYYQGEGITEAFF
>TRBJ2-1|.|TRBV5-1|.
TGCGCCAGCAGCCCCCGGTTTGCGGATGAGCAGTTCTTC
CASSPRFADEQFF
>TRBJ2-7|.|TRBV7-2|.
TGTGCCAGCAGCCTCCAGGTATCCGAGCAGTACTTC
CASSLQVSEQYF
>TRBJ2-2|few|TRBV28|.
TGTGCCAGCAGCTCTACCTGGGGGAACACCGGGGAGCTGTTTTTT
CASSSTWGNTGELFF
>TRBJ1-5|.|TRBV7-2|.
TGTGCCAGCAGCTTAGGAGAGGGGAGTAGCAATCAGCCCCAGCATTTT
CASSLGEGSSNQPQHF
>TRBJ2-3|.|TRBV29-1|.
TGCAGCACTTCAGGGTACACAGATACGCAGTATTTT
CSTSGYTDTQYF